A single sample gave rise to the 10 T cell receptor beta chains below, sequenced in a study of OX40 agonist ivuxolimab in advanced cancers. Assay: immunoSEQ multiplex PCR; the TCRdb copy retains only in-frame clones and omits some. The sample holds 60,000 or so clones; about 90% are singletons and the top ten take 16%. The starting material was CD4+ or CD8+ T cells sorted from blood, obtained in a trial of the OX40 agonist ivuxolimab. These TCRs come from an adult with an advanced solid tumor such as melanoma, head and neck, liver or kidney cancer.

The V and J genes are TRBV2 and TRBJ2-7, with a weak D call TRBD1 (6 bases). The CDR3 spans 13 residues. V was pared by 4 bases and J by 5 bases, with 12 bases between. Per germline, CDR1 SNHLY and CDR2 FYNNEI. In nucleotides, the CDR3 is TGTGCCAGCAGTGGGACAGCTGTCCACGAGCAGTACTTC. Protein sequence: CASSGTAVHEQYF.

The chain carries TRBV6-6 and TRBJ2-2; D ambiguous. The CDR3 is made up of 15 amino acids. Trimming removed 4 bases at V and 5 bases at J, with 14 bases between. The germline V gene encodes CDR1 MNHNY and CDR2 SVGAGI (reference sequence). CDR3 sequence reads: CASSSRTVTTGELFF. In DNA form, the CDR3 reads TGTGCCAGCAGTTCGCGAACAGTGACGACCGGGGAGCTGTTTTTT.

CDR3 protein: CASSEWGGRRTKNIQYF. Written as DNA, the CDR3 is TGCGCCAGCAGTGAGTGGGGGGGGCGTCGGACCAAAAACATTCAGTACTTC. The chain is built from TRBV10-2 and TRBJ2-4; D might be TRBD2 (7 bases). CDR3 length: 17 residues. The germline V and J ends were trimmed by 1 base and 2 bases, with 15 bases remaining between them. From germline, CDR1 is WSHSY and CDR2 SAAADI.

V is TRBV18 and J is TRBJ2-2; D ambiguous. Looked up from germline, CDR1 is KGHSH and CDR2 is LQKENI. CDR3 size: 16 residues. Trimming removed 0 bases at V and 4 bases at J, with 12 bases between. The CDR3 DNA sequence: TGTGCCAGCTCACCACCCGAAGGTTGGGTCACCGGGGAGCTGTTTTTT. Translation: CASSPPEGWVTGELFF.

This sequence joins TRBV27 and TRBJ1-6; D not certain. V lost 7 bases, J lost 0 bases, and 4 bases lay in between. Germline values: CDR1 MNHEY, CDR2 SMNVEV (reference sequence). CDR3 length: 13 residues. The CDR3 DNA follows: TGTGCCAGCATGAGCTCCTATAATTCACCCCTCCACTTT. Protein sequence: CASMSSYNSPLHF.

This clone showed up just once. The V and J genes are TRBV4-2 and TRBJ1-1; D might be TRBD1 (5 bases). Between the trimmed V and J ends, which lost 5 bases and 1 base, there was a span of 14 bases. Per the germline V gene, CDR1 is LGHNA and CDR2 is YNFKEQ. The CDR3 spans 15 residues. Here the CDR3 DNA reads TGTGCCAGCAGCTTGGAGGTCAGGGAGAACACTGAAGCTTTCTTT. The encoded protein is CASSLEVRENTEAFF.

This clone was found a few times. The chain combines TRBV7-6 with TRBJ2-7; D is unclear. CDR3 size: 15 residues. Trimming removed 0 bases from V and 0 bases from J, with 9 bases in between. Germline lookup yields CDR1 SGHVS and CDR2 FNYEAQ. Written as DNA, the CDR3 is TGTGCCAGCAGCTTAGCGGCAGCAAACTCCTACGAGCAGTACTTC. It yields the protein CASSLAAANSYEQYF.

The V and J genes are TRBV5-5 and TRBJ2-5; TRBD1 is a possible D gene (5 bases). The CDR3 extends over 14 amino acids. The germline V gene has CDR1 SGHKS and CDR2 YYEKEE (reference sequence). V shed 4 bases and J shed 3 bases, with 13 bases lying between them. The CDR3 region is CASSQIIREETQYF. Here the CDR3 DNA reads TGTGCCAGCAGCCAAATTATCAGGGAAGAGACCCAGTACTTC.

Remarks on this clone: Other DNA sequences from this sample encode an identical CDR3 as well. The genes are TRBV18 and TRBJ1-1, with D tentatively TRBD1 (5 bases). The CDR3 has 14 amino acids. V was pared by 1 base and J by 1 base, with 7 bases between. Germline CDR1 reads KGHSH; CDR2 reads LQKENI. This CDR3 is CASSPHQGNTEAFF. The CDR3 region has the DNA TGTGCCAGCTCACCACACCAGGGGAACACTGAAGCTTTCTTT.

V gene TRBV5-1 combines with J gene TRBJ2-3; D unresolved. Germline assignment: CDR1 SGHRS and CDR2 YFSETQ. The CDR3 extends over 15 amino acids. Trimming removed 3 bases at V and 0 bases at J, with 11 bases between. CDR3 region: CASSSNSHSTDTQYF. The CDR3 region has the DNA TGCGCCAGCAGCTCCAACTCACACAGCACAGATACGCAGTATTTT.